This passage covers 4 T cell receptor beta chains from one sample sequenced in a study of blood T cell repertoires in COVID-19. TCRdb keeps only in-frame clones here, not all; method: immunoSEQ multiplex PCR. The table records about 240,000 clones, approximately 85% of them present only once. The sample was peripheral blood. The source is a woman in her 70s with acute or convalescent COVID-19.

The chain links TRBV5-4 to TRBJ2-3, with D unresolved. The CDR3 is 14 residues long. The germline CDR1 and CDR2 sequences are SGHNT and YYREEE (reference sequence). Between the trimmed V and J ends, which lost 6 bases and 1 base, there was a span of 12 bases. In nucleotides, the CDR3 is TGTGCCAGCAAGGATGGCGGTGGCACAGATACGCAGTATTTT. Its translation is CASKDGGGTDTQYF. Combining the CDR3 with reference TRBV5-4 and TRBJ2-3 gives the whole variable domain ETGVTQSPTHLIKTRGQQVTLRCSSQSGHNTVSWYQQALGQGPQFIFQYYREEENGRGNFPPRFSGLQFPNYSSELNVNALELDDSALYLCASKDGGGTDTQYFGPGTRLTVL.

This chain links TRBV5-6 with TRBJ2-7, with a weak D call TRBD1 (6 bases). The ends were cut back, 1 base at V and 0 bases at J, with 11 bases in the middle. Germline CDR1 SGHDT, CDR2 YYEEEE. This CDR3 comprises 15 residues. DNA of the CDR3: TGTGCCAGCAGCTTGCGACAGGTCCTCTCCTACGAGCAGTACTTC. Translating gives CASSLRQVLSYEQYF.

The count of this clone is one. This rearrangement joins TRBV2 to TRBJ1-1; D might be TRBD1 (6 bases). The CDR3 has 14 residues. V gave up 4 bases and J gave up 3 bases, with 12 bases separating them. The germline gives CDR1 SNHLY, CDR2 FYNNEI. The CDR3 nucleotides are TGTGCCAGCAGTGTACAGGGTAGGGACACTGAAGCTTTCTTT. Translation: CASSVQGRDTEAFF. Filled out from reference TRBV2 and TRBJ1-1, the complete variable domain reads EPEVTQTPSHQVTQMGQEVILRCVPISNHLYFYWYRQILGQKVEFLVSFYNNEISEKSEIFDDQFSVERPDGSNFTLKIRSTKLEDSAMYFCASSVQGRDTEAFFGQGTRLTVV.

Notes on this clone: Other DNA sequences in the same sample also yield this CDR3. The chain recombines TRBV6-5 with TRBJ1-5; perhaps TRBD1 as D (6 bases). Looked up from germline, CDR1 is MNHEY and CDR2 is SVGAGI. The V end lost 0 bases, the J end lost 7 bases, and 7 bases lay between the germline ends. CDR3 size: 13 residues. CDR3 nucleotides: TGTGCCAGCAGTTACTCGGGGGCGCAGCCCCAGCATTTT. Its translation is CASSYSGAQPQHF.